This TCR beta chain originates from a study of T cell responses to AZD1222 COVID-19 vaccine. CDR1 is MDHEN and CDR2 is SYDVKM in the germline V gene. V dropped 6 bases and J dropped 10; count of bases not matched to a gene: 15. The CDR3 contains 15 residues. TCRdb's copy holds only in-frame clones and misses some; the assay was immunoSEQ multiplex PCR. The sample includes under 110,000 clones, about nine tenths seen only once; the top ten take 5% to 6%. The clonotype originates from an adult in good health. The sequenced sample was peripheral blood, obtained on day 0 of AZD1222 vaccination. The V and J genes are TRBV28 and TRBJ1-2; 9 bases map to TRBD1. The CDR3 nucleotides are TGTGCCAGCAGAAACGGGCAGGACAGGGGCCTCCCCTACACCTTC. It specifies CASRNGQDRGLPYTF.